This T cell receptor beta chain was captured in a study of blood T cell repertoires in COVID-19. Study at large: Samples of COVID-19 (acute and convalescent) were obtained from the United States, Italy and Spain.

Germline V CDR1 and CDR2: LGHNA, YSLEER. The CDR3 contains 15 residues. V lost 2 bases to trimming and J lost 10 bases; unmatched junction nucleotides: 7. In the source study's methods: Scientists estimated how many nucleated cells there were by amplifying reference gene primers. Sequencing used immunoSEQ multiplex PCR; TCRdb keeps in-frame clones, though not all of them. Clone size and V and J calls were adopted from that table, with D and trimming inferred from the DNA. Of approximately 220,000 clones in the sample, about 83% were seen once. Study members were between about 18 and 90 years old and lived in 24 US regions.

The receptor comes from a woman in her forties who had been exposed to COVID-19. The chain recombines TRBV4-3 with TRBJ1-6; 8 bases match TRBD1. Specimen: PBMCs or T cells enriched from blood (not recorded which). CDR3 in amino acids: CASSQRQGLESPLHF. The CDR3 coding sequence is TGCGCCAGCAGCCAAAGACAGGGGTTAGAGTCACCCCTCCACTTT.